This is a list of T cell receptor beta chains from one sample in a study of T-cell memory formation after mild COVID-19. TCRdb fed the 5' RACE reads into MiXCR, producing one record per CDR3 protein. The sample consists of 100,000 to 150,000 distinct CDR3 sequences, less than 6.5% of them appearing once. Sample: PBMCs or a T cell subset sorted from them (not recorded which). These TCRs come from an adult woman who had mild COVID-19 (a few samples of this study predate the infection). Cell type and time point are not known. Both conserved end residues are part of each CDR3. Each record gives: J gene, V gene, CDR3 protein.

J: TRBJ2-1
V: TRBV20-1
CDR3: CSARDRPGGPKWETNEQFF

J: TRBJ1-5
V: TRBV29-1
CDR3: CSVLLTGYSNQPQHF

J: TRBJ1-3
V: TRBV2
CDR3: CASSERGVGNTIYF

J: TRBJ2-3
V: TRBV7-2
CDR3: CASSPMFGDTQYF

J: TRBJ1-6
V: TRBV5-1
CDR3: CASSPQGGGNSPLHF

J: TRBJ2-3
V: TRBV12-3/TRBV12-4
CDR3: CASSPGVSTDTQYF

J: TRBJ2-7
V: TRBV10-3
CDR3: CAISGTSGREGEQYF

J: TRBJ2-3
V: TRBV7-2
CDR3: CASSLAGGFNTQYF

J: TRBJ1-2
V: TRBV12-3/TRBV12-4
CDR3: CASSPHGGGRYGYTF

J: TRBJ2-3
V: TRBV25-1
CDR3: CASSGPNGTDTQYF

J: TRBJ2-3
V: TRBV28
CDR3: CASTLRRGPDTQYF

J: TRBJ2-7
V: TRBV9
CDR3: CASSWGEESSYEQYF

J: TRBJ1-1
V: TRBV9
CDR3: CASSVAGGKNTEAFF

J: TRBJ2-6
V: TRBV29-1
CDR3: CSVGLISGANVLTF

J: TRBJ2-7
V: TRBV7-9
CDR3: CASSYYPSQGKAYEQYF

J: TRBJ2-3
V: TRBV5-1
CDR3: CASRYGQGELTDTQYF

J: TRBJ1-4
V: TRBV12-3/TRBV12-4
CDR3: CASGRAGRYEKLFF

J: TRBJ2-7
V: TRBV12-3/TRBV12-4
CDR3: CASSLSGEQYF

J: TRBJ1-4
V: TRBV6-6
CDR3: CASSYSGFRVLEKLFF

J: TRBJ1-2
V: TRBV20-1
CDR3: CSARGGQGDLYGYTF

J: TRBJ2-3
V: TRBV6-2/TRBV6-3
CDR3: CASSFPPLPGQTSTDTQYF

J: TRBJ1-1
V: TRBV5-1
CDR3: CASRRNSEGTEAFF

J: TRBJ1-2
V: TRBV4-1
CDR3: CASSTTRGDYGYTF

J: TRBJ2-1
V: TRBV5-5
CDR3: CASSLVRTSGTIYNEQFF

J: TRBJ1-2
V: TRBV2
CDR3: CASSQPEGTGGYTF

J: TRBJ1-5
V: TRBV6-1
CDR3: CASSEAGAGEPQHF

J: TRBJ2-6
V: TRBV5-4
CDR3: CASSLARVGHGANVLTF

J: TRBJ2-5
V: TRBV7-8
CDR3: CASSPGLEGTQYF

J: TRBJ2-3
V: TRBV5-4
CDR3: CASTQGTTDTQYF

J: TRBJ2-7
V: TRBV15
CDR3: CATSREYVASYEQYF

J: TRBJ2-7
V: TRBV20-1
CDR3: CSARGGQGAYEQYF

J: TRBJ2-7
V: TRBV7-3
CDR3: CASSLSWTEGNEQYF

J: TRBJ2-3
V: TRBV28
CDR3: CASGDTDTQYF

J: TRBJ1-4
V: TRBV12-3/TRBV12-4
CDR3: CASSLAGATNEKLFF

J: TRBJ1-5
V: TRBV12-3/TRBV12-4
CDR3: CASSREGPQHF

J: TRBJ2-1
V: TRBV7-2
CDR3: CASSPRLGNEQFF

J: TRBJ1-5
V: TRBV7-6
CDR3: CASSLVAGWNQPQHF

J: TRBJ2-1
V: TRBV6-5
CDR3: CASSPSMLVSYNEQFF

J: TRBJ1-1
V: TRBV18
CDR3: CASSPGTGGLTEAFF

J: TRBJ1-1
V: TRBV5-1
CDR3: CASSWGQANTEAFF

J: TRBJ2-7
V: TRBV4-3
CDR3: CASSRDRVSEQYF

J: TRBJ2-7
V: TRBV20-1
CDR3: CSARDFTGGSYEQYF

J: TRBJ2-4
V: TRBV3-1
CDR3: CASSPKGLGGNIQYF

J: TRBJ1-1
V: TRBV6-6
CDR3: CASSYGGKGSTEAFF

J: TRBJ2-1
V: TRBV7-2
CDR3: CASSRLGQGVEQFF

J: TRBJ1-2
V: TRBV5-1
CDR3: CASSPGGTGGGYGYTF

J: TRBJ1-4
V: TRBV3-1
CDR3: CASSGTTGEKLFF

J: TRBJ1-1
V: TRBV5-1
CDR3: CASSSVLTGNTEAFF

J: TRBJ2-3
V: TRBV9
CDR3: CASSYLPGQGTDTQYF

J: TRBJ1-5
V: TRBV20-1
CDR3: CSAQHSSSNQPQHF